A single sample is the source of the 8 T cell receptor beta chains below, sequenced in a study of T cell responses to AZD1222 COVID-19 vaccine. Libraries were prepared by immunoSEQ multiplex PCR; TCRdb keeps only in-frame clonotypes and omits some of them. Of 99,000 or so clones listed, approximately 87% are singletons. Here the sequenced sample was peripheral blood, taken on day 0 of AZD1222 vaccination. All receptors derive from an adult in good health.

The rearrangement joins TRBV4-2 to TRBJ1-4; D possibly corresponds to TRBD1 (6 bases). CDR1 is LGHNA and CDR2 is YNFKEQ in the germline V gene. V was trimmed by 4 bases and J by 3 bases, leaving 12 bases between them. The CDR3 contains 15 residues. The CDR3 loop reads CASSREDSPNEKLFF. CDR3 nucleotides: TGTGCCAGCAGCCGGGAGGACAGCCCTAATGAAAAACTGTTTTTT.

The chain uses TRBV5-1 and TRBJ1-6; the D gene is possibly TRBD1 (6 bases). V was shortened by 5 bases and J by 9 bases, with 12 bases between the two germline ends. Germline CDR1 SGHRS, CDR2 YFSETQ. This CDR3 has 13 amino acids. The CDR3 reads CASRSGDLSPLHF. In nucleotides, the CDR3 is TGCGCCAGCAGATCAGGGGACCTTTCACCCCTCCACTTT.

CDR3 nucleotides: TGTGCCACCAGCGCCGGGACAAAAACCTCCTACGAGCAGTACTTC. The encoded protein is CATSAGTKTSYEQYF. The rearrangement joins TRBV24-1 to TRBJ2-7, with D tentatively TRBD1 (6 bases). Per the germline V gene, CDR1 is KGHDR and CDR2 is SFDVKD. This CDR3 region has 15 residues. V lost 7 bases and J 0 bases, leaving 15 bases between the germline ends.

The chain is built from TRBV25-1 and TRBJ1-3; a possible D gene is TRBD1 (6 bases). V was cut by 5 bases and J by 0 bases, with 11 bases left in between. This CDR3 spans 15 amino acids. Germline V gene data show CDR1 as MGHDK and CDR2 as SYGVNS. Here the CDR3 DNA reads TGTGCCAGCAGTCCGACAGGCAGCTCTGGAAACACCATATATTTT. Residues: CASSPTGSSGNTIYF.

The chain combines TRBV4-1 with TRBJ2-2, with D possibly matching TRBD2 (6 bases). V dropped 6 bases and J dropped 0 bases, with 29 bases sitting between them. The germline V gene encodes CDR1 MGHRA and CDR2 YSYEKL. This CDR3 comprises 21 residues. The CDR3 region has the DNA TGCGCCAGCAGTAAAACGGGAGCGAAAAAAACCAAAACCGCGAACACCGGGGAGCTGTTTTTT. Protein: CASSKTGAKKTKTANTGELFF.

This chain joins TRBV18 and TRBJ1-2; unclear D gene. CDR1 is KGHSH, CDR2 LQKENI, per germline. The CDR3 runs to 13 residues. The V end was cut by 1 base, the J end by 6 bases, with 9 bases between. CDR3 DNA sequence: TGTGCCAGCTCACCACGGCAGGAGGATGGCTACACCTTC. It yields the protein CASSPRQEDGYTF.

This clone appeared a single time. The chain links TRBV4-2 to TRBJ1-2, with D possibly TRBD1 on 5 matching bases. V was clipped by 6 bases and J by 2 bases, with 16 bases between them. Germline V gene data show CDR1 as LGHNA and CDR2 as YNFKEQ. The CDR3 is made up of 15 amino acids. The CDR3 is CASSFVGGTNYGYTF. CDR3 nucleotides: TGTGCCAGCAGTTTCGTGGGGGGGACGAACTATGGCTACACCTTC.

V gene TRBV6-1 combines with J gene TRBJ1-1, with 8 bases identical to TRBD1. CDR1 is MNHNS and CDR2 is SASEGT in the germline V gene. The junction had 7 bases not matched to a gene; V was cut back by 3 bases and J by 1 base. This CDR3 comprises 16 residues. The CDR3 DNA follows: TGTGCCAGCAGTGATAGCGCCGGACAGGGGAACACTGAAGCTTTCTTT. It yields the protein CASSDSAGQGNTEAFF.